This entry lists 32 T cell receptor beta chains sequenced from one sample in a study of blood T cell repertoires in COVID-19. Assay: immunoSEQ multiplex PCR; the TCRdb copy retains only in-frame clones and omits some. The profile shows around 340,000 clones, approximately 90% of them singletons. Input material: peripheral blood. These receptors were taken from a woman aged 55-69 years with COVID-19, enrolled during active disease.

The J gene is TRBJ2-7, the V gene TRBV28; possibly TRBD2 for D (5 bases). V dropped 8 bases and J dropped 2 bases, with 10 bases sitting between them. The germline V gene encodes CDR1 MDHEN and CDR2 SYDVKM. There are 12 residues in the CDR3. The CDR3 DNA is TGTGCCAGCGGCCACGGGGCCTACGAGCAGTACTTC. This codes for CASGHGAYEQYF.

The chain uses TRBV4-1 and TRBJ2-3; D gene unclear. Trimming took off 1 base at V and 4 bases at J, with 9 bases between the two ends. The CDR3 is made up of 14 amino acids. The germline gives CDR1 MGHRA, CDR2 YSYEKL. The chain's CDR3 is CASSQVSLPDTQYF. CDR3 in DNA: TGCGCCAGCAGCCAAGTTTCACTGCCAGATACGCAGTATTTT.

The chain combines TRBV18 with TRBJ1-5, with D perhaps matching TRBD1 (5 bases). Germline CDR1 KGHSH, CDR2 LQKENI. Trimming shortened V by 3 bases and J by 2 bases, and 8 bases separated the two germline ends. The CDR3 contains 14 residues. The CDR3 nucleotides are TGTGCCAGCTCACCTGAACAGGGCAATCAGCCCCAGCATTTT. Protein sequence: CASSPEQGNQPQHF.

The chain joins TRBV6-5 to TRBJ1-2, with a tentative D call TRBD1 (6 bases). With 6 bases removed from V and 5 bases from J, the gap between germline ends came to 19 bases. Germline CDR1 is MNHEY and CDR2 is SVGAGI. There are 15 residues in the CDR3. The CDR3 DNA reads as TGTGCCAGCAGGATGGGGGCAGGCCTCGGGTATGGCTACACCTTC. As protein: CASRMGAGLGYGYTF.

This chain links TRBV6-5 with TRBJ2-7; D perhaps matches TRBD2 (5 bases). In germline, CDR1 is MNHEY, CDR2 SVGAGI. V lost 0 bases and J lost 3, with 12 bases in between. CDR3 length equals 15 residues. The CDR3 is CASSYSRVPGYEQYF. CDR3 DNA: TGTGCCAGCAGTTACTCGAGGGTACCGGGCTACGAGCAGTACTTC.

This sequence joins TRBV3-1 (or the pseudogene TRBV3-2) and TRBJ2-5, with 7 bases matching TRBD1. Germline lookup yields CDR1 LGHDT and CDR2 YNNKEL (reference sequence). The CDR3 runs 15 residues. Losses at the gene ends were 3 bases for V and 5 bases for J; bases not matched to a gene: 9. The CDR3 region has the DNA TGTGCCAGCAGCCAGCCACAGGGGACGACGGAGACCCAGTACTTC. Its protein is CASSQPQGTTETQYF.

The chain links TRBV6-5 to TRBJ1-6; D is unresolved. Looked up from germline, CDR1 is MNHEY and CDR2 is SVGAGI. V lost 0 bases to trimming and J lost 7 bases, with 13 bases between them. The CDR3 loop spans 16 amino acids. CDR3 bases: TGTGCCAGCAGTTACTCATCCGGGAGCACGAATTCACCCCTCCACTTT. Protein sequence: CASSYSSGSTNSPLHF.

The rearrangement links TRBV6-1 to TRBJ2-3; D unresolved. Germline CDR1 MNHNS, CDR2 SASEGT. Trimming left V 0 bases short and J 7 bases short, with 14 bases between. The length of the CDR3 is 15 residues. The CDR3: CASSEAERLSYTQYF. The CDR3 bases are TGTGCCAGCAGTGAAGCAGAGAGACTCTCGTATACGCAGTATTTT.

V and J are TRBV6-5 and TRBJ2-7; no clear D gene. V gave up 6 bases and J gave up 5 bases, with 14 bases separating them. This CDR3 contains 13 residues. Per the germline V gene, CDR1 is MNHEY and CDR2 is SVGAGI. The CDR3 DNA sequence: TGTGCCAGCAGCCGGAGTCCTATGGACGAGCAGTACTTC. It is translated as CASSRSPMDEQYF.

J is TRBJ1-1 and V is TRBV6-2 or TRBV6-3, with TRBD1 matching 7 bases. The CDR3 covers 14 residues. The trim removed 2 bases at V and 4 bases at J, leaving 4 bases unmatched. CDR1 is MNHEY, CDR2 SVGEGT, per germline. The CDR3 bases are TGTGCCAGCAGTTACCTTGCAGGGGGCACTGAAGCTTTCTTT. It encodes CASSYLAGGTEAFF.

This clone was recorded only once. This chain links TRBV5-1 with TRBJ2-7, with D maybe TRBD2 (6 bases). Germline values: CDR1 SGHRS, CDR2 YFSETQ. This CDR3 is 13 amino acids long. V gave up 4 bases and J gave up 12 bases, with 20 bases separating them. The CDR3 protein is CASSALGGSTRYF. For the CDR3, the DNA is TGCGCCAGCAGCGCGCTTGGGGGGTCGACGCGGTACTTC.

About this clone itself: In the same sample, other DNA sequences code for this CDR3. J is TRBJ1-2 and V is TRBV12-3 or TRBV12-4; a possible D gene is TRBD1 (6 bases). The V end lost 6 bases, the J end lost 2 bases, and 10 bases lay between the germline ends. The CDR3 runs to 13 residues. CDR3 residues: CASSPDRNYGYTF. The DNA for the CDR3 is TGTGCCAGCAGCCCGGACAGAAACTATGGCTACACCTTC.

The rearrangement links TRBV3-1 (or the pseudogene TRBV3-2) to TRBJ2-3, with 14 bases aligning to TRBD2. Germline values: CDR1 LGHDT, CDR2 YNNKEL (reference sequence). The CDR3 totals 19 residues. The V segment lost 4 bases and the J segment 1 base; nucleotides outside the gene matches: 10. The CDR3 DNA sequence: TGTGCCAGCAGCCCTACCCGGACTAGCGGGGGGTGGGGCACAGATACGCAGTATTTT. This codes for CASSPTRTSGGWGTDTQYF.

This chain's CDR3 is CASSEGLAYEQYF. CDR3 nucleotides: TGTGCCAGCAGTGAAGGCCTAGCCTACGAGCAGTACTTC. The chain has TRBV2 and TRBJ2-7; no clear D. Trimming removed 1 base at V and 2 bases at J, with 6 bases between. Germline values: CDR1 SNHLY, CDR2 FYNNEI. This CDR3 is built from 13 residues. The variable domain in full, completed from reference TRBV2 and TRBJ2-7, reads EPEVTQTPSHQVTQMGQEVILRCVPISNHLYFYWYRQILGQKVEFLVSFYNNEISEKSEIFDDQFSVERPDGSNFTLKIRSTKLEDSAMYFCASSEGLAYEQYFGPGTRLTVT.

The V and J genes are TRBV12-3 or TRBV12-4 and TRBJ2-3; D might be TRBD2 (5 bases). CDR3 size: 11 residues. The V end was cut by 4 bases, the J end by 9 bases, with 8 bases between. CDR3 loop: CASSSDLTQYF. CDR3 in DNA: TGTGCCAGCAGTTCGGACTTGACGCAGTATTTT.

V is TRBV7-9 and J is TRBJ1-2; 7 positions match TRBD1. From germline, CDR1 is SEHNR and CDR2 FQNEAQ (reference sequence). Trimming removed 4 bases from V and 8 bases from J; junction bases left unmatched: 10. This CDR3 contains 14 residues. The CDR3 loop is CASSSYTGVTGYTF. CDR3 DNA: TGTGCCAGCAGCTCTTATACAGGGGTTACGGGCTACACCTTC.

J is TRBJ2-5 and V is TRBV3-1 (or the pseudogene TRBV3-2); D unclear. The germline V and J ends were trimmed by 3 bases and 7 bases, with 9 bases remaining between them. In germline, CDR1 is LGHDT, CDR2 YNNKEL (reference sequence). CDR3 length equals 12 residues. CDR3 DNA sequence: TGTGCCAGCAGCCAGCTTCTAGGGACCCAGTACTTC. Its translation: CASSQLLGTQYF.

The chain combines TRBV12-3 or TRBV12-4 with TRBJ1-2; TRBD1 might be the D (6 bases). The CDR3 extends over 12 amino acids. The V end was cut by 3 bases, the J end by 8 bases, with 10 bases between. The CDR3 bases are TGTGCCAGCAGTTTCGCAGGGGACGGCTACACCTTC. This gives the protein CASSFAGDGYTF.

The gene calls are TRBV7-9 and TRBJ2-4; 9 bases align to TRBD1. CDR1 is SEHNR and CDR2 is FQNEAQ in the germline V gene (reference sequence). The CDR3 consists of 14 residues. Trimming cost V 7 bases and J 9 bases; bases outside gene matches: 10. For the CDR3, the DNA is TGTGCCAGCAACGCCCTGGGACAGGGAAGCATTCAGTACTTC. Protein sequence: CASNALGQGSIQYF.

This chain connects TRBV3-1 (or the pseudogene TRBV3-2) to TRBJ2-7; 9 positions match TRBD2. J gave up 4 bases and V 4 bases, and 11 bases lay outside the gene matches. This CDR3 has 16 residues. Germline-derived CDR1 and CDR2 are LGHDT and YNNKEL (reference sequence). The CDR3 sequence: CASSLDGAAGGYEQYF. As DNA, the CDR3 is TGTGCCAGCAGCCTCGACGGGGCAGCGGGGGGTTACGAGCAGTACTTC.

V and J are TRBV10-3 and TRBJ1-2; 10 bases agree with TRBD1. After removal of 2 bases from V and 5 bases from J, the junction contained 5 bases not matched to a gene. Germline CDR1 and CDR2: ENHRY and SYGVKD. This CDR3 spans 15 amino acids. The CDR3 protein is CAISEDDRGRYGYTF. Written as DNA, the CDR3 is TGTGCCATCAGTGAGGACGACAGGGGGCGTTATGGCTACACCTTC.

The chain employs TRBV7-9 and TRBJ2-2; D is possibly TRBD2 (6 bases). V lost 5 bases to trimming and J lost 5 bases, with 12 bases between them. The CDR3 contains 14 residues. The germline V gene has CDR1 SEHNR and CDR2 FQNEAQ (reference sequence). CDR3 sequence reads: CASSRGTWTGELFF. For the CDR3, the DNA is TGTGCCAGCAGCCGTGGGACTTGGACCGGGGAGCTGTTTTTT.

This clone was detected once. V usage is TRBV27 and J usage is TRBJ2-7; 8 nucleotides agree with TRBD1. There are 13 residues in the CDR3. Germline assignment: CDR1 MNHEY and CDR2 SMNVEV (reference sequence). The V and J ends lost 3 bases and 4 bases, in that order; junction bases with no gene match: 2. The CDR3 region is CASSFRDRYEQYF. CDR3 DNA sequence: TGTGCCAGCAGTTTCCGGGACAGGTACGAGCAGTACTTC.

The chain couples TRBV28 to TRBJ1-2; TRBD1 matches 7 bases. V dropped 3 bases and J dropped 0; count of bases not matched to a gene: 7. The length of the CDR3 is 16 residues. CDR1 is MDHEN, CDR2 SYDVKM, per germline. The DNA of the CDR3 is TGTGCCAGCAGTTTGTTCACCGGGACAGCTAACTATGGCTACACCTTC. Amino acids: CASSLFTGTANYGYTF.

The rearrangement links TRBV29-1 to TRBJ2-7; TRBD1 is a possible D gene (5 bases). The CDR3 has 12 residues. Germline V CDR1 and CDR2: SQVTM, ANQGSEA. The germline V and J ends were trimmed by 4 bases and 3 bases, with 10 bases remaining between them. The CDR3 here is CSVGERGYEQYF. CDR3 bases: TGCAGCGTTGGAGAAAGGGGCTACGAGCAGTACTTC.

CDR3 sequence: CASRPGSGQPQHF. CDR3 sequence (DNA): TGTGCCAGCAGACCAGGGAGCGGGCAGCCCCAGCATTTT. The genes are TRBV2 and TRBJ1-5, with D possibly matching TRBD1 (5 bases). The germline CDR1 and CDR2 sequences are SNHLY and FYNNEI. This CDR3 is 13 amino acids long. The V gene lost 6 bases and the J gene lost 7 bases, with 13 bases spanning the gap.

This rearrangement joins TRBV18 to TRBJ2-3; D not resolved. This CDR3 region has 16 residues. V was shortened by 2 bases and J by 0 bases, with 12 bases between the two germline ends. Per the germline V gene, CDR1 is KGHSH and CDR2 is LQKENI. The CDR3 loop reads CASSPLGSPSTDTQYF. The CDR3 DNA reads TGTGCCAGCTCACCATTAGGTAGCCCGAGCACAGATACGCAGTATTTT.

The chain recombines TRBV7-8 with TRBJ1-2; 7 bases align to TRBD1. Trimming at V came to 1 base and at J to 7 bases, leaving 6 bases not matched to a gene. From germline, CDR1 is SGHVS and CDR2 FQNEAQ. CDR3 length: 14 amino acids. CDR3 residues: CASSLERTGRGYTF. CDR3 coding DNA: TGTGCCAGCAGCTTAGAAAGGACAGGACGTGGCTACACCTTC.

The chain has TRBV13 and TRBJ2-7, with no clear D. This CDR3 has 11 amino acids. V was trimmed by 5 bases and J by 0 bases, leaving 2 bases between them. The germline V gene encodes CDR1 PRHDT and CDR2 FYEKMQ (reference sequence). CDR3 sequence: CASSHSYEQYF. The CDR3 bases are TGTGCCAGCAGCCACTCCTACGAGCAGTACTTC.

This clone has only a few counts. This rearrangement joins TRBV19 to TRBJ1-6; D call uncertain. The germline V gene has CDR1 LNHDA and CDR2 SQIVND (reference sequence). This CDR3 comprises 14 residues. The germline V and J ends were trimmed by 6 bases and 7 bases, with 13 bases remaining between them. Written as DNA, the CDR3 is TGTGCCAGTAGGGACTACCTATTCAATTCACCCCTCCACTTT. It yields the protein CASRDYLFNSPLHF.

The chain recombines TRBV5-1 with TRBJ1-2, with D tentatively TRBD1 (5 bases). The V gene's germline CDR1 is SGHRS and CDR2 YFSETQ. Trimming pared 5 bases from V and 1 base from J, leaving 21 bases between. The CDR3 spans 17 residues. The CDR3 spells CASRPSPAGVGNYGYTF. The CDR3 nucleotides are TGCGCCAGCAGGCCAAGTCCCGCGGGGGTTGGTAACTATGGCTACACCTTC.

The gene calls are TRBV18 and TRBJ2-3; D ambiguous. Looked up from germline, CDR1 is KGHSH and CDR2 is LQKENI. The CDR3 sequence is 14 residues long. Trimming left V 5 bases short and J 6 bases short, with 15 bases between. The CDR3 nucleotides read TGTGCCAGCTCATCGCTGGTCCCCGGGGATACGCAGTATTTT. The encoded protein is CASSSLVPGDTQYF.